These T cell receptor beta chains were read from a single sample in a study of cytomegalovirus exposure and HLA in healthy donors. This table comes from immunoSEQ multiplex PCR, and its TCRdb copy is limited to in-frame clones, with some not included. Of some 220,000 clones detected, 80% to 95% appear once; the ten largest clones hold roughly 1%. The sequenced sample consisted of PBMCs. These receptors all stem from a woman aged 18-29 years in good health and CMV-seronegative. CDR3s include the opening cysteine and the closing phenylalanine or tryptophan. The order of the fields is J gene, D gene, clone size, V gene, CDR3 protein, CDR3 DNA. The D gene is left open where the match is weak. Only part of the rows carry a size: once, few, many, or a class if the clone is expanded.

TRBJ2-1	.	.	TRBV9	CASSPTGTGNEQFF	TGTGCCAGCAGCCCTACAGGGACGGGGAATGAGCAGTTCTTC
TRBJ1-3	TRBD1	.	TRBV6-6	CASDRGPSGNTIYF	TGTGCCAGCGACAGGGGGCCCTCTGGAAACACCATATATTTT
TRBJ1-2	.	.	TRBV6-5	CASSHAGERGYGYTF	TGTGCCAGCAGTCATGCAGGGGAGAGAGGCTATGGCTACACCTTC
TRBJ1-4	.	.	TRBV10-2	CASRGGTVNEKLFF	TGCGCCAGCAGGGGAGGGACCGTCAATGAAAAACTGTTTTTT
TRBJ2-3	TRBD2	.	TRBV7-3	CASSLGGSSDTQYF	TGTGCCAGCAGCTTGGGCGGGAGTTCAGATACGCAGTATTTT
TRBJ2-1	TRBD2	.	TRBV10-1	CASSELAGGRNEQFF	TGCGCCAGCAGTGAATTAGCGGGAGGGCGGAATGAGCAGTTCTTC
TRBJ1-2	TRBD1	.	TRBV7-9	CASSPGRTGRLEVGYTF	TGTGCCAGCAGCCCTGGTCGGACAGGGAGATTAGAGGTGGGCTACACCTTC
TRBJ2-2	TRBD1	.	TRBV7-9	CASSSIPRDRGRGTGELFF	TGTGCCAGCAGCTCGATTCCCCGGGACAGGGGTCGGGGCACCGGGGAGCTGTTTTTT
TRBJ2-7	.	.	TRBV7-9	CASSLARGREQYF	TGTGCCAGCAGCTTAGCAAGGGGTCGGGAGCAGTACTTC
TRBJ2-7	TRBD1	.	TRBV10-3	CAIRDRGGSYEQYF	TGTGCCATCAGGGACAGGGGAGGCTCCTACGAGCAGTACTTC
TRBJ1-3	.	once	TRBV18	CASSPKQGTSGNTIYF	TGTGCCAGCTCACCTAAGCAGGGGACCTCTGGAAACACCATATATTTT
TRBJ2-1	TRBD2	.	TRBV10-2	CAASGTQFFEQFF	TGCGCCGCAAGCGGGACCCAGTTCTTTGAGCAGTTCTTC
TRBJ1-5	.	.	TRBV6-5	CASSYSGGSNQPQHF	TGTGCCAGCAGTTACTCGGGGGGGAGCAATCAGCCCCAGCATTTT
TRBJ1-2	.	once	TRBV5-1	CASSLRGGPNYGYTF	TGCGCCAGCAGCTTGAGGGGGGGACCTAACTATGGCTACACCTTC
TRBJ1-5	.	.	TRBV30	CAWSRHQSNQPQHF	TGTGCCTGGAGTCGCCATCAGAGCAATCAGCCCCAGCATTTT
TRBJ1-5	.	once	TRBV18	CASSSGVDQPQHF	TGTGCCAGCTCTTCAGGGGTCGATCAGCCCCAGCATTTT
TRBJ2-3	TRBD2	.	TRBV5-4	CASSDGTSGIPSTDTQYF	TGTGCCAGCAGCGACGGGACTAGCGGGATTCCTAGCACAGATACGCAGTATTTT
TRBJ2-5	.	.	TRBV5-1	CASSSLGIQETQYF	TGCGCCAGCAGCTCTCTAGGAATTCAAGAGACCCAGTACTTC
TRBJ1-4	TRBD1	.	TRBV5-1	CASSLGDRGLFF	TGCGCCAGCAGCTTGGGGGACAGGGGACTGTTTTTT
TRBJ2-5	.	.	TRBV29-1	CSVGVQETQYF	TGCAGCGTTGGAGTCCAAGAGACCCAGTACTTC
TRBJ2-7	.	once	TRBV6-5	CASSNPTGVPYEQYF	TGTGCCAGCAGCAACCCTACGGGAGTTCCCTACGAGCAGTACTTC
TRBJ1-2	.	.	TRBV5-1	CASSLSLQGNYGYTF	TGCGCCAGCAGCTTGTCTCTACAGGGCAACTATGGCTACACCTTC
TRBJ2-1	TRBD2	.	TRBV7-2	CASSQRAGGPDEQFF	TGTGCCAGCAGCCAACGAGCGGGAGGGCCGGATGAGCAGTTCTTC
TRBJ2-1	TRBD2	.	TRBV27	CASSPSRLAGGTYNEQFF	TGTGCCAGCTCCCCTTCCCGACTAGCGGGAGGAACCTACAATGAGCAGTTCTTC
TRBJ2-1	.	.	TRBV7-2	CASSLAGYEQFF	TGTGCCAGCAGCTTAGCCGGGTATGAGCAGTTCTTC
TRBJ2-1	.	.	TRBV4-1	CASSQVDMFSYNEQFF	TGCGCCAGCAGCCAAGTTGACATGTTCTCCTACAATGAGCAGTTCTTC
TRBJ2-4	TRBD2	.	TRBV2	CASSERFGGRALFENIQYF	TGTGCCAGCAGTGAACGTTTCGGCGGGAGGGCCCTTTTCGAAAACATTCAGTACTTC
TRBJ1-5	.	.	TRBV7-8	CASSFSGRQGYDQPQHF	TGTGCCAGCAGCTTCAGTGGCCGCCAGGGATATGATCAGCCCCAGCATTTT
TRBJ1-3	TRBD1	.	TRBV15	CATRGTGGNTIYF	TGTGCCACCAGGGGGACAGGGGGAAACACCATATATTTT
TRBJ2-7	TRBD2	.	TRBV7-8	CASSLVIQGGLYEQYF	TGTGCCAGCAGCTTAGTGATCCAGGGAGGGTTGTACGAGCAGTACTTC
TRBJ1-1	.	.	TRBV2	CASSERGSPTEAFF	TGTGCCAGCAGTGAACGGGGGTCCCCCACTGAAGCTTTCTTT
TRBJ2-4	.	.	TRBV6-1	CASSEAGNIQYF	TGTGCCAGCAGTGAGGCAGGGAACATTCAGTACTTC
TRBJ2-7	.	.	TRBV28	CASSPLALSNYEQYF	TGTGCCAGCAGCCCGCTAGCGCTTAGCAACTACGAGCAGTACTTC
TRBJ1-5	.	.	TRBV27	CASSGRGGLGNQPQHF	TGTGCCAGCAGTGGCCGCGGGGGGTTGGGCAATCAGCCCCAGCATTTT
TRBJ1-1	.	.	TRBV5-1	CASSLAGKNTEAFF	TGCGCCAGCAGCTTGGCGGGGAAGAACACTGAAGCTTTCTTT
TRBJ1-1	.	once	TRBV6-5	CASSSGSTEAFF	TGTGCCAGCAGTTCAGGTTCCACTGAAGCTTTCTTT
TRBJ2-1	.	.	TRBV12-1	CASGRTGVNLIYNEQFF	TGTGCCAGCGGAAGGACAGGGGTTAATTTGATCTACAATGAGCAGTTCTTC
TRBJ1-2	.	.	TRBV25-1	CASSEWGEGYGYTF	TGTGCCAGCAGTGAATGGGGGGAGGGCTATGGCTACACCTTC
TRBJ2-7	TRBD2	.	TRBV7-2	CASSLYQAGGVEQYF	TGTGCCAGCAGCTTATACCAGGCCGGGGGGGTCGAGCAGTACTTC
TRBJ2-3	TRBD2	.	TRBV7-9	CASRRTSGTLDTQYF	TGTGCCAGCAGGCGGACTAGCGGGACCCTAGATACGCAGTATTTT
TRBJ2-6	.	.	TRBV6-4	CASSDRPDSNVLTF	TGTGCCAGCAGTGACCGGCCAGACTCCAACGTCCTGACTTTC
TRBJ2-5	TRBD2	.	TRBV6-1	CASSDGLVAGEWETQYF	TGTGCCAGCAGTGATGGGTTGGTAGCGGGAGAGTGGGAGACCCAGTACTTC
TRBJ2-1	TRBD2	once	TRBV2	CASKGTSGAYNEQFF	TGTGCCAGCAAGGGGACTAGCGGAGCTTACAATGAGCAGTTCTTC
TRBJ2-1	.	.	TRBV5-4	CASSLGPYREQFF	TGTGCCAGCAGCTTGGGTCCCTATCGAGAGCAGTTCTTC
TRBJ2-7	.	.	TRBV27	CASSLYEGGYEQYF	TGTGCCAGCAGTTTATACGAGGGAGGTTACGAGCAGTACTTC
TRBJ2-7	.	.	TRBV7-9	CASSSGGTSSYEQYF	TGTGCCAGCAGCTCGGGTGGCACGAGCTCCTACGAGCAGTACTTC
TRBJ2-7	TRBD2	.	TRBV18	CASSPPWGGNPTEQYF	TGTGCCAGCTCACCACCGTGGGGGGGGAATCCTACAGAGCAGTACTTC
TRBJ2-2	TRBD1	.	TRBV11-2	CASRLWTGGGGELFF	TGTGCCAGCCGTCTTTGGACAGGGGGCGGCGGGGAGCTGTTTTTT
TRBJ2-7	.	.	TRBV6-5	CASSSGAREREQYF	TGTGCCAGCAGTTCCGGCGCTAGAGAGCGGGAGCAGTACTTC
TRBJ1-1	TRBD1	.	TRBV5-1	CASSWGTADLNTEAFF	TGCGCCAGCAGCTGGGGGACAGCCGACCTGAACACTGAAGCTTTCTTT